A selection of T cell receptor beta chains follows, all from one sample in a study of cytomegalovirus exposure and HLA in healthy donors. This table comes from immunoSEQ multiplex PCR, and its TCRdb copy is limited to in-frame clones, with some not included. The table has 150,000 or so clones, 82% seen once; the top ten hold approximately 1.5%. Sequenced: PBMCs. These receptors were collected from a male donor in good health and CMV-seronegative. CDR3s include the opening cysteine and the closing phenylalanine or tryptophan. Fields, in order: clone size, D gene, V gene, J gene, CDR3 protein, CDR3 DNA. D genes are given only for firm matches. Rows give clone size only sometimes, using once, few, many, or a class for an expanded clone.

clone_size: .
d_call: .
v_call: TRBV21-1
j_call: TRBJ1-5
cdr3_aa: CASSARERVRRWPQHF
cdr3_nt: TGTGCCAGCAGCGCCCGGGAGAGGGTGCGGCGGTGGCCCCAGCATTTT

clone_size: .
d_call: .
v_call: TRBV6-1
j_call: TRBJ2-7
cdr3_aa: CASIEDYRWGYEQYF
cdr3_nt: TGTGCCTCAATCGAAGACTATAGGTGGGGTTACGAGCAGTACTTC

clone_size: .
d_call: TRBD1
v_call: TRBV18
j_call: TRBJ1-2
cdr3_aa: CASSPPLAGGANYGYTF
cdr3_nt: TGTGCCAGCTCACCACCTTTAGCAGGGGGCGCGAATTATGGCTACACCTTC

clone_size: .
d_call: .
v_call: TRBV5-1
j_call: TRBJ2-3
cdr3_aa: CASSLDRQGRGTDTQYF
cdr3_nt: TGCGCCAGCAGCTTGGACAGACAGGGGAGGGGTACAGATACGCAGTATTTT

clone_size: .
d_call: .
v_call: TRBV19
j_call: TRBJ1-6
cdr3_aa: CASKIGGNSPLHF
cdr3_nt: TGTGCCAGTAAAATTGGGGGGAACTCACCCCTCCACTTT

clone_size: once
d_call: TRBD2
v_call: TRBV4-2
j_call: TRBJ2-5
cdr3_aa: CASSQGTSGSRLETQYF
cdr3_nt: TGTGCCAGCAGCCAGGGGACTAGCGGGAGTCGATTGGAGACCCAGTACTTC

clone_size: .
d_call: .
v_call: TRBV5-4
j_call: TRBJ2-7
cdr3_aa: CASKYAGDLYEQYF
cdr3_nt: TGTGCCAGCAAGTATGCGGGTGACTTGTACGAGCAGTACTTC

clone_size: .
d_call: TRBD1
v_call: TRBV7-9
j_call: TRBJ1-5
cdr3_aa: CASSPGTGGQPQHF
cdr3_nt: TGTGCCAGCAGCCCAGGGACAGGGGGTCAGCCCCAGCATTTT

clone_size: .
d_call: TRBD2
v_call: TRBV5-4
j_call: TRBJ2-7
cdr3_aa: CASSFGGERSYEQYF
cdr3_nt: TGTGCCAGCAGCTTCGGGGGGGAAAGGTCCTACGAGCAGTACTTC

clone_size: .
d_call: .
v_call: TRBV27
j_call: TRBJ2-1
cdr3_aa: CASSGGLSNEQFF
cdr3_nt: TGTGCCAGCAGTGGTGGACTGAGCAATGAGCAGTTCTTC

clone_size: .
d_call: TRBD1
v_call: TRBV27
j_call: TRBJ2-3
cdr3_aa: CASSDRVLSQYF
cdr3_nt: TGTGCCAGCAGTGACAGGGTTTTGTCACAGTATTTT

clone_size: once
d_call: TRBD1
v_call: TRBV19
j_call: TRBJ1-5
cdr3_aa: CASSYGTGRNQPQHF
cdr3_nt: TGTGCCAGTAGTTACGGGACAGGGCGCAATCAGCCCCAGCATTTT

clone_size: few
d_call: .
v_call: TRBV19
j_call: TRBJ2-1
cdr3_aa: CASTRRSSYNEQFF
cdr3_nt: TGTGCCAGTACGAGACGGAGCTCCTACAATGAGCAGTTCTTC

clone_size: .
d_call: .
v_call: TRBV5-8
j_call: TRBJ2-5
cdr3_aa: CASSPTSGTQYF
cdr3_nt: TGTGCCAGCAGCCCCACCTCCGGGACCCAGTACTTC